Listed below are T cell receptor beta chains from one sample, sequenced in a study of cytomegalovirus exposure and HLA in healthy donors. Produced via immunoSEQ multiplex PCR; TCRdb's table is partial and in-frame only. Of about 130,000 clones listed, 75% are singletons. Sequencing was carried out using PBMCs. The receptors were gathered from a woman aged 45-59 years in good health and CMV-seronegative. The CDR3 runs from the conserved cysteine through the conserved F or W. D genes are given only for firm matches. Part of the rows lack a size; the others show once, few, many or a class for expanded clones.

v_call: TRBV2; clone_size: few; j_call: TRBJ2-5; d_call: -; cdr3_nt: TGTGCCCGTACCGAAGAGTCCGTGGCGGTGGAAGAGACCCAGTACTTC; cdr3_aa: CARTEESVAVEETQYF
v_call: TRBV5-1; clone_size: once; j_call: TRBJ2-3; d_call: TRBD2; cdr3_nt: TGCGCCAGCAGCTTGAACGGGAGAGTACTAGCGGGAGAGGCAGATACGCAGTATTTT; cdr3_aa: CASSLNGRVLAGEADTQYF
v_call: TRBV4-1; clone_size: -; j_call: TRBJ2-7; d_call: TRBD1; cdr3_nt: TGCGCCAGCAGCCAAGGGACAGGGGGCGACGAGCAGTACTTC; cdr3_aa: CASSQGTGGDEQYF
v_call: TRBV2; clone_size: -; j_call: TRBJ2-2; d_call: TRBD2; cdr3_nt: TGTGCCAGCAATGGACTAGGTTCGAACACCGGGGAGCTGTTTTTT; cdr3_aa: CASNGLGSNTGELFF
v_call: TRBV19; clone_size: -; j_call: TRBJ1-1; d_call: -; cdr3_nt: TGTGCCAGTAGTGGATACGGCGCTCTGAGGGCTTTCTTT; cdr3_aa: CASSGYGALRAFF
v_call: TRBV7-2; clone_size: -; j_call: TRBJ1-1; d_call: -; cdr3_nt: TGTGCCAGCAGCTTAAGGGGGAGCTTTGAAGCTTTCTTT; cdr3_aa: CASSLRGSFEAFF
v_call: TRBV6-6; clone_size: -; j_call: TRBJ1-1; d_call: -; cdr3_nt: TGTGCCAGCAGTTATCGCGTGGAGGTGACTGAAGCTTTCTTT; cdr3_aa: CASSYRVEVTEAFF
v_call: TRBV7-3; clone_size: few; j_call: TRBJ2-7; d_call: -; cdr3_nt: TGTGCCAGCAGCTTAGGCAGGGGAAACGAGCAGTACTTC; cdr3_aa: CASSLGRGNEQYF
v_call: TRBV11-2; clone_size: once; j_call: TRBJ2-7; d_call: TRBD2; cdr3_nt: TGTGCCAGCAGCACGGGGGGAGGGTCCTACGAGCAGTACTTC; cdr3_aa: CASSTGGGSYEQYF
v_call: TRBV28; clone_size: -; j_call: TRBJ1-1; d_call: TRBD1; cdr3_nt: TGTGCCAGCACTAACAGGGGGTGGGTAACTGAAGCTTTCTTT; cdr3_aa: CASTNRGWVTEAFF
v_call: TRBV5-4; clone_size: -; j_call: TRBJ2-1; d_call: TRBD2; cdr3_nt: TGTGCCAGCAGCTGGGGACTAGCGGGAACAAATGAGCAGTTCTTC; cdr3_aa: CASSWGLAGTNEQFF
v_call: TRBV11-3; clone_size: -; j_call: TRBJ2-1; d_call: -; cdr3_nt: TGTGCCAGCAGCTTAGATGGTAGTAGCGGTCTAAATGAGCAGTTCTTC; cdr3_aa: CASSLDGSSGLNEQFF
v_call: TRBV7-3; clone_size: -; j_call: TRBJ2-2; d_call: TRBD2; cdr3_nt: TGTGCCAGCAGCTCCCAGACTAGCGGGAGTGGCGGGGAGCTGTTTTTT; cdr3_aa: CASSSQTSGSGGELFF
v_call: TRBV21-1; clone_size: -; j_call: TRBJ2-7; d_call: -; cdr3_nt: TGTGCCAGCAGCAAAAGGGGGCGGTGGGAGCAGTACTTC; cdr3_aa: CASSKRGRWEQYF
v_call: TRBV2; clone_size: -; j_call: TRBJ2-2; d_call: TRBD1; cdr3_nt: TGTGCCAGCCTTTGGGGGACAGGGGACGGCACCGGGGAGCTGTTTTTT; cdr3_aa: CASLWGTGDGTGELFF
v_call: TRBV28; clone_size: -; j_call: TRBJ1-3; d_call: -; cdr3_nt: TGTGCCAGTCTGACAGCCTCTGGAAACACCATATATTTT; cdr3_aa: CASLTASGNTIYF
v_call: TRBV6-6; clone_size: -; j_call: TRBJ1-1; d_call: TRBD1; cdr3_nt: TGTGCCAGCAGTTCTCGACAGGGCGTGAAAGCTTTCTTT; cdr3_aa: CASSSRQGVKAFF
v_call: TRBV30; clone_size: -; j_call: TRBJ1-5; d_call: -; cdr3_nt: TGTGCCTGGAGTTTAGGAAGACAATCGGCCCAGCATTTT; cdr3_aa: CAWSLGRQSAQHF
v_call: TRBV21-1; clone_size: -; j_call: TRBJ1-1; d_call: -; cdr3_nt: TGTGCCAGCAGCAAATGTCAGGGGTGGGACACTGAAGCTTTCTTT; cdr3_aa: CASSKCQGWDTEAFF
v_call: TRBV9; clone_size: -; j_call: TRBJ2-7; d_call: TRBD2; cdr3_nt: TGTGCCAGCAGCGTTGGCGGGAGTACCTACGAGCAGTACTTC; cdr3_aa: CASSVGGSTYEQYF